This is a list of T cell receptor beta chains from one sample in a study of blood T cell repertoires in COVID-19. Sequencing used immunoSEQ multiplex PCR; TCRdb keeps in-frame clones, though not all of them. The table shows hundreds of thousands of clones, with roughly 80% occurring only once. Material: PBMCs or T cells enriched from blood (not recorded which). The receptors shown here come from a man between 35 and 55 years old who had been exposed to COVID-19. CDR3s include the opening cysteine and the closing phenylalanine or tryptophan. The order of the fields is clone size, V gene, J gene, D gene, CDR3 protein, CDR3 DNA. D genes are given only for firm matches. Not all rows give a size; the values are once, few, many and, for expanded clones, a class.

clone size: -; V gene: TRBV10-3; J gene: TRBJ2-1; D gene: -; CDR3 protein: CAISATRDNEQFF; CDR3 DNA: TGTGCCATCAGTGCCACCAGGGACAATGAGCAGTTCTTC
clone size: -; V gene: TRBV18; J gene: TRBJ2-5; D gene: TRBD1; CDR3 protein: CASSPRGRSEDQYF; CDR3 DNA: TGTGCCAGCTCACCAAGGGGGCGGTCCGAGGACCAGTACTTC
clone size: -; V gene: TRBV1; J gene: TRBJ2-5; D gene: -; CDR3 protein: CTSSQDGDREGQETQYF; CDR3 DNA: TGCACCAGCAGCCAAGATGGGGATCGGGAGGGCCAAGAGACCCAGTACTTC
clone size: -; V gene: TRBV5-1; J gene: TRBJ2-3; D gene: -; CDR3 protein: CASSFQSTDTQYF; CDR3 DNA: TGCGCCAGCAGCTTTCAGAGCACAGATACGCAGTATTTT
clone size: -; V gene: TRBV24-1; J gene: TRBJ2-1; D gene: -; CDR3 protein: CATSDAGAHEQFF; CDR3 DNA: TGTGCCACCAGTGATGCAGGGGCCCATGAGCAGTTCTTC
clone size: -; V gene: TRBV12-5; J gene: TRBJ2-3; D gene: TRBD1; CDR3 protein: CASRDRVPDTQYF; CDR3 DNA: TGTGCTAGCCGGGACAGGGTCCCAGATACGCAGTATTTT
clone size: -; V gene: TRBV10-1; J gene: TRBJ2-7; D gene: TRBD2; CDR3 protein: CASSESSGRYEQYF; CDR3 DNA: TGCGCCAGCAGTGAGTCAAGCGGGAGGTACGAGCAGTACTTC
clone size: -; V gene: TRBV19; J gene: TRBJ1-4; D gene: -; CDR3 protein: CASSMVFSWQTNEKLFF; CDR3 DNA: TGTGCCAGTAGTATGGTATTTTCGTGGCAGACAAATGAAAAACTGTTTTTT
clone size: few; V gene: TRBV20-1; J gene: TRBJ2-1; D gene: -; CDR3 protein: CSASAGELSVNEQFF; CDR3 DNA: TGCAGTGCTAGTGCAGGGGAACTTTCTGTCAATGAGCAGTTCTTC
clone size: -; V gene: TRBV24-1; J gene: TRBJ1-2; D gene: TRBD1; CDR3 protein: CATRAGDREYGYTF; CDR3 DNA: TGTGCCACCAGAGCAGGGGACAGAGAGTATGGCTACACCTTC
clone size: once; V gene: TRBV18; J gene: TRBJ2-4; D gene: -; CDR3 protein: CASHEAVVKNIQYF; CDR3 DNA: TGTGCCAGCCACGAGGCGGTGGTCAAAAACATTCAGTACTTC
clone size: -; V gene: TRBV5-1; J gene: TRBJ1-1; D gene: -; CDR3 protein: CASSSRGEKAEAFF; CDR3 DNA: TGCGCCAGCAGCTCACGGGGGGAAAAGGCTGAAGCTTTCTTT
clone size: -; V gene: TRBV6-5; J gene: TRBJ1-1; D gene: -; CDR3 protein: CASSYSNTGNTEAFF; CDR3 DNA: TGTGCCAGCAGTTACTCGAATACAGGGAACACTGAAGCTTTCTTT
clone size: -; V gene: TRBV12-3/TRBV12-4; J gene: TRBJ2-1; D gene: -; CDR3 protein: CASSFAGDEQFF; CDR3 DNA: TGTGCCAGCAGTTTCGCGGGCGATGAGCAGTTCTTC
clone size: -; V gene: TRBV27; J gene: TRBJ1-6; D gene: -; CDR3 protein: CASSPSELWSPLHF; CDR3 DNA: TGTGCCAGCAGTCCTAGTGAGTTATGGTCACCCCTCCACTTT
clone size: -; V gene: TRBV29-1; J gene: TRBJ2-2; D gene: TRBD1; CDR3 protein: CSARQGENSGELFF; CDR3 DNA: TGCAGCGCCCGACAGGGCGAAAATTCCGGGGAGCTGTTTTTT
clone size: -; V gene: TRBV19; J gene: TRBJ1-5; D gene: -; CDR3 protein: CASSIDARGGSEPQHF; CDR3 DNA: TGTGCCAGTAGTATAGACGCCCGAGGGGGAAGCGAGCCCCAGCATTTT
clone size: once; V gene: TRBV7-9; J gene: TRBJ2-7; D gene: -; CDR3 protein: CASSPGFQGGYEQYF; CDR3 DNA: TGTGCCAGCAGCCCCGGATTCCAGGGGGGCTACGAGCAGTACTTC
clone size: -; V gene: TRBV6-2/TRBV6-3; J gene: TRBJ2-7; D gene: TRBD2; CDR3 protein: CASSYSLGTSGFYEQYF; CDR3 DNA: TGTGCCAGCAGTTATTCTCTCGGGACTAGCGGTTTCTACGAGCAGTACTTC
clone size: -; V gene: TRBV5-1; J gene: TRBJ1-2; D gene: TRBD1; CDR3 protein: CASSSGQGGDGYTF; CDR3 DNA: TGCGCCAGCAGCTCTGGACAGGGGGGCGATGGCTACACCTTC
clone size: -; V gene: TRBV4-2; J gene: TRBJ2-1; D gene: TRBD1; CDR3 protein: CASSQGGQGYEQFF; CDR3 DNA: TGTGCCAGCAGCCAAGGGGGACAGGGCTATGAGCAGTTCTTC
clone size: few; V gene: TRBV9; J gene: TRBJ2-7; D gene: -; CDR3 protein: CASSVGLPGYEQYF; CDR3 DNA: TGTGCCAGCAGCGTAGGACTTCCGGGGTACGAGCAGTACTTC